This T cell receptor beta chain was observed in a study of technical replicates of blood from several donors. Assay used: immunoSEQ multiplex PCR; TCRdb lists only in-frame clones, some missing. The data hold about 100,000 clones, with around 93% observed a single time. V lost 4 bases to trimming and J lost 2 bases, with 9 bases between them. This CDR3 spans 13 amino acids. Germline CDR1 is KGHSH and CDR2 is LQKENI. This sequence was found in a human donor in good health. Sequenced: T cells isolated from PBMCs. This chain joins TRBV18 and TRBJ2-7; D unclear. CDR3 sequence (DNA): TGTGCCAGCTCACGACCAGAGACCTACGAGCAGTACTTC. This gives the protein CASSRPETYEQYF. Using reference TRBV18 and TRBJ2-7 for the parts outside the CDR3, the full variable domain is NAGVMQNPRHLVRRRGQEARLRCSPMKGHSHVYWYRQLPEEGLKFMVYLQKENIIDESGMPKERFSAEFPKEGPSILRIQQVVRGDSAAYFCASSRPETYEQYFGPGTRLTVT.